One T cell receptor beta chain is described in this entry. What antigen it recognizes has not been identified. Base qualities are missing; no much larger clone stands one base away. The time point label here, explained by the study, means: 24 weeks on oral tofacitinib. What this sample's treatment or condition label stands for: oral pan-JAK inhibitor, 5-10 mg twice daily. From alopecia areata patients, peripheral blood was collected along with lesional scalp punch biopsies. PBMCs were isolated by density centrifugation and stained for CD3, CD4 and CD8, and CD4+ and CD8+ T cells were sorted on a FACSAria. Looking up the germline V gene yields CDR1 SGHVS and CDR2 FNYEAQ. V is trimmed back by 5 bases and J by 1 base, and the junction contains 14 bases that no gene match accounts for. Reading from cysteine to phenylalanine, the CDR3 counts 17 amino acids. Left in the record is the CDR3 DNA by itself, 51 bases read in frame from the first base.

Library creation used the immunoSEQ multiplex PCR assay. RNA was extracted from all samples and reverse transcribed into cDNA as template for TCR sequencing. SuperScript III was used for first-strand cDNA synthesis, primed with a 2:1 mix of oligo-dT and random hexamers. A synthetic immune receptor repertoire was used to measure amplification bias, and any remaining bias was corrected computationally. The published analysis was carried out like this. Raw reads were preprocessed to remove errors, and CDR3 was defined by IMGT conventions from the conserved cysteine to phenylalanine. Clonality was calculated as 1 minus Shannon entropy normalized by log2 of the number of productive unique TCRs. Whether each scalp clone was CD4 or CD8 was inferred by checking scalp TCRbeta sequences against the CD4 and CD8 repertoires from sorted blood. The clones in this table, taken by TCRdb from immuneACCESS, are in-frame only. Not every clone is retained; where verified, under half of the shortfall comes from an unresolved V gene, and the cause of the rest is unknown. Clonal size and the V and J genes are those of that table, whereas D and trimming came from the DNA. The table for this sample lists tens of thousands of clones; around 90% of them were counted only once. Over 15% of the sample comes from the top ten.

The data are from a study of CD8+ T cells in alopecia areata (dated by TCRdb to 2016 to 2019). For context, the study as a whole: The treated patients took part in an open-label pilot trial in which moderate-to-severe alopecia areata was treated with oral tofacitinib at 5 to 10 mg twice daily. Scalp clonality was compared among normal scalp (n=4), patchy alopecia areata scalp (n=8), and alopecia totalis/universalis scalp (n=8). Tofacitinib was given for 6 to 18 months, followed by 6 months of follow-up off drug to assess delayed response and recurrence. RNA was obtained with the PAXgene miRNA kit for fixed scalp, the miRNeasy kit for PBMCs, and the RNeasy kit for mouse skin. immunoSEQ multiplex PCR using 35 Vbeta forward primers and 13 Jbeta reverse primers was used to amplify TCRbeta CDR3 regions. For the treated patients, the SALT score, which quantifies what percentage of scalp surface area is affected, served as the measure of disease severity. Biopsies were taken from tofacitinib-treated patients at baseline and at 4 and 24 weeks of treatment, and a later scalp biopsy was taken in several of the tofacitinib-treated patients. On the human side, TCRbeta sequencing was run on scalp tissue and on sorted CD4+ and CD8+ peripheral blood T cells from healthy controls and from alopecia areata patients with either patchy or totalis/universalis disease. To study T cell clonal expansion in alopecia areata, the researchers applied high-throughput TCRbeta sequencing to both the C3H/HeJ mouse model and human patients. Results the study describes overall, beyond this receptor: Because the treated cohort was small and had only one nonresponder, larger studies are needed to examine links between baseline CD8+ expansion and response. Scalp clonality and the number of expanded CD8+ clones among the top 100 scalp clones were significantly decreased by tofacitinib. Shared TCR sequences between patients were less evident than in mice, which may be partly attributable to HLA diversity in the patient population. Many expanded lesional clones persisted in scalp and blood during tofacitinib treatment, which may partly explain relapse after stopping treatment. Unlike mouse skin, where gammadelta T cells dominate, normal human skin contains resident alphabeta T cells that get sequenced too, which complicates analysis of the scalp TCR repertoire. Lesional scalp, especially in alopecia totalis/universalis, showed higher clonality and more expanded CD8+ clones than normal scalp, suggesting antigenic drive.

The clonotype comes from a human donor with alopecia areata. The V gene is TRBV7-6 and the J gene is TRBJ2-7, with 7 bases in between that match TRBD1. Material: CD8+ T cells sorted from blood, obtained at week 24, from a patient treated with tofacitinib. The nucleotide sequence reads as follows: TGTGCCAGCAGCCCATTTGGGGGAGACAGGGAGTCCTACGAGCAGTACTTC. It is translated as CASSPFGGDRESYEQYF.